The clone carrying this T cell receptor (beta chain) has more than one count but fewer than ten. Its antigen is still unknown. This sample is part of a study of T cell repertoires in cytomegalovirus infection. The V end was cut by 3 bases, the J end by 1 base, with 7 bases between. The V gene's germline CDR1 is SGHVS and CDR2 FNYEAQ. The CDR3 covers 13 residues. In TCRdb, the reads were re-called with MiXCR into one record per CDR3 protein. The table includes a few hundred thousand distinct CDR3 sequences, about 42% detected once. Specimen: cultured PBMCs, collected from culture after CMV antigen stimulation. The source of this sequence is a human donor in good health (CMV status not recorded). Some clones in this sample may be carry-over from other donors' samples. The chain joins TRBV7-6 to TRBJ2-7; no reliable D call. The CDR3 loop is CASSFGRSYEQYF. CDR3 bases: TGTGCCAGCAGCTTCGGACGATCCTACGAGCAGTACTTC.